This TCR beta chain was recorded in a study of long-term antiretroviral therapy in people with HIV (dated by TCRdb to between 2020 and 2023). About the full investigation: The earliest samples were collected roughly a decade before the 2015 WHO recommendation for immediate ART, at a time when ART was usually postponed until CD4 counts fell. This retrospective serial study examined whether starting ART and sustained HIV suppression were associated with changes in the composition and diversity of the TRB repertoire in peripheral blood. Test extractions of a monoclonal T-cell line alongside 30 to 35 polyclonal samples showed no cross-contamination during QIAcube processing. A total of 192 cryopreserved PBMC samples were contributed to the cohort by 30 adults with confirmed HIV infection, with samples collected serially over a mean of roughly six years (range 1-12). Among the 30 or so participants with HIV, about 11 were female.

For this clone: Its antigen target is currently unknown. Base qualities are not provided; no much larger clone lies one nucleotide away.

The study at large found these results: Because PBMC availability was limited, only the TCR beta chain was sequenced, with no alpha chain pairing. Starting ART was linked to a significant rise in TRB diversity, yet even with long-term ART the diversity remained significantly lower than in transplant donor controls. The samples were dated from the mid-2000s to the late 2010s, and the ART regimens that were used may be less effective than current ART regimens. Narrower CDR3 length ranges were observed in HIV repertoires than in controls, and an antigen-experienced repertoire with only a slight naive shift after ART was suggested by the network structure. Because cell numbers in pre-ART samples were limited, unsorted PBMC were profiled instead of sorted CD4+ and CD8+ T cells. No data were available on ART adherence, viral resistance or therapy changes, limiting inferences about post-ART repertoire changes. Expanded TRB clones identified before ART initiation dominated the repertoire across all time points, though the dominance fluctuated and decreased in many PLHIV after ART.

The immunoSEQ hsTCRB v3.0 assay was used at survey level resolution to sequence the TRB variable region. The target sequencing depth for TRB was about 40,000-55,000 T-cell genomes per sample. An Illumina MiSeq with a v3 150-cycle kit was used to sequence the pooled TRB libraries. The paper's processing steps were these. Repertoire analysis ran in R within a reproducible Nextflow workflow covering QC, data transformation and analysis. LymphoSeq2, an R package for AIRR-Seq data exploration, was used to implement custom analyses. Several samples that yielded fewer than 5000 total TRB sequences were excluded, so that approximately 170 HIV repertoires were analyzed. Of the 188 retained HIV repertoires, about 61 were collected before and more than 120 after ART initiation. Repertoires were downsampled to 5000 TRB nucleotide sequences, and summary statistics were averaged over 100 downsampling iterations. TRB sequences were retained for analysis only if CDR3 regions of at least seven amino acids were present. A Shannon entropy-derived clonality score and the Gini coefficient were used to measure diversity. In repertoire networks, the top 5000 CDR3 amino acid sequences were linked whenever an edit distance of one separated two sequences. Antigen specificity groups and MHC restriction were predicted for TRB CDR3 amino acid sequences with GLIPH2. To flag known associations with CMV, EBV, HIV or tissue antigens, CDR3 amino acid sequences were compared against VDJdb and McPAS-TCR. Pre-ART, post-ART and control groups were compared with Wilcoxon signed-rank tests and Holm-Bonferroni correction. TCRdb stores this immuneACCESS table with in-frame sequences only. Part of the clones is absent; in the studies checked, under half of the shortfall reflects unresolved V genes, and no reason is known for the rest. The DNA was the basis for D and trimming; V, J and clone size are from that table. The sample yields 15,000 to 20,000 clones; roughly four fifths were counted once. The ten largest make up roughly 8.8% of the sample.

Inclusion was restricted to participants for whom at least one PBMC sample before ART initiation and at least two post-ART samples were available. All participants with HIV were treated in the United States of America. Cryopreserved samples of roughly 0.95-10 million PBMC were thawed and washed before DNA extraction. At the time of the earliest PBMC sample, participants with HIV were aged between about 23 and 55 years. Each participant contributed PBMC samples from 1-4 timepoints before ART initiation and 2-8 timepoints after ART initiation, with a median of 7 samples. Serial HIV viral load, CD4+ T-cell count, ART history and demographic data were obtained for every participant. A Qiagen kit on a QIAcube was used to extract genomic DNA from unsorted PBMC, with samples processed in batches of 12. CDR1 MNHEY and CDR2 SVGAGI are derived from the germline V gene. The CDR3 measures 15 amino acids from cysteine to phenylalanine. The sequence is cut down to CDR3 DNA, 45 bases in frame from base 1. Unmatched junction bases come to 6, with V trimmed by 7 bases and J by 2 bases.

The starting material was unsorted PBMCs, obtained 0.1 years after starting antiretroviral therapy. The TCR originated in a man aged 18 to 30 with HIV. The rearrangement combines TRBV6-5 with TRBJ2-7, with 12 bases matching TRBD2. The nucleotide sequence reads as follows: TGTGCCAGCACCTATCTAGCGGGAGGGCCCTACGAGCAGTACTTC. Translated, it reads CASTYLAGGPYEQYF.